These 25 T cell receptor beta chains originate from one sample sequenced in a study of shared clonotypes between healthy human individuals. This table comes from immunoSEQ multiplex PCR, and its TCRdb copy is limited to in-frame clones, with some not included. Of under 2.5 million clones in the sample, less than 95% were seen once. The sequenced material came from naive CD4+ T cells from PBMCs. As to subset: CD45RA+ positively selected. The receptors derive from a man in his late teens or twenties in good health. Some clones in this sample may be carry-over from other donors' samples.

The chain joins TRBV19 to TRBJ1-5; TRBD1 agrees at 12 bases. The germline gives CDR1 LNHDA, CDR2 SQIVND (reference sequence). The CDR3 is 20 amino acids. V gave up 1 base and J gave up 0 bases; unmatched junction bases: 10. As DNA, the CDR3 is TGTGCCAGTAGTATAGGCGGGGACAGGGGGCTGTTAAATAGCAATCAGCCCCAGCATTTT. This encodes CASSIGGDRGLLNSNQPQHF.

The rearrangement joins TRBV5-8 to TRBJ1-1; no reliable D call. V lost 4 bases and J 10 bases, leaving 17 bases between the germline ends. Per germline, CDR1 SGHTS and CDR2 YDEGEE. This CDR3 contains 13 residues. CDR3 coding DNA: TGTGCCAGCAGCCCCGAACCGGGTCGGTCAGCTTTCTTT. Amino acid sequence: CASSPEPGRSAFF.

The CDR3 DNA is TGTGCCAGCAGCTTAGGAGTCGACCTGGGGGAGACCCAGTACTTC. Translating it yields CASSLGVDLGETQYF. The chain uses TRBV7-2 and TRBJ2-5, with D hard to call. V lost 1 base, J lost 5 bases, and 14 bases lay in between. Per germline, CDR1 SGHTA and CDR2 FQGNSA. CDR3 size: 15 residues.

V usage is TRBV11-3 and J usage is TRBJ1-1; the D gene is possibly TRBD1 (6 bases). The CDR3 is 14 residues long. From germline, CDR1 is SGHNT and CDR2 YENEEA. Trimming removed 5 bases at V and 3 bases at J, with 13 bases between. CDR3 DNA: TGTGCCAGCAGCAAGAGGGGGTCGGACACTGAAGCTTTCTTT. Translated: CASSKRGSDTEAFF.

The chain employs TRBV10-3 and TRBJ1-1; D call uncertain. V was clipped by 2 bases and J by 3 bases, with 7 bases between them. This CDR3 comprises 13 residues. Germline CDR1 reads ENHRY; CDR2 reads SYGVKD. DNA of the CDR3: TGTGCCATCAGTGAGGGCACGTACACTGAAGCTTTCTTT. As protein: CAISEGTYTEAFF.

The chain recombines TRBV18 with TRBJ1-2, with 8 bases identical to TRBD1. CDR3 length: 14 amino acids. Germline V gene sequence: CDR1 KGHSH, CDR2 LQKENI. J lost 8 bases, V lost 2 bases, and 7 bases had no gene match. The CDR3 DNA sequence: TGTGCCAGCTCACCAGCAGGGGGCGCGGAGGGCTACACCTTC. Protein product: CASSPAGGAEGYTF. Complete variable domain (other parts from reference TRBV18 and TRBJ1-2): NAGVMQNPRHLVRRRGQEARLRCSPMKGHSHVYWYRQLPEEGLKFMVYLQKENIIDESGMPKERFSAEFPKEGPSILRIQQVVRGDSAAYFCASSPAGGAEGYTFGSGTRLTVV.

The V gene is TRBV4-3, the J gene TRBJ2-7, with 7 nucleotides matching TRBD2. Germline V gene sequence: CDR1 LGHNA, CDR2 YSLEER. V gave up 0 bases and J gave up 2 bases; unmatched junction bases: 16. This CDR3 region has 19 residues. CDR3 bases: TGCGCCAGCAGCCAAGATTTCGGGGGGTCTCGGGTGGGACCCTACGAGCAGTACTTC. Amino acid sequence: CASSQDFGGSRVGPYEQYF.

The J gene is TRBJ2-1, the V gene TRBV9; 9 bases agree with TRBD2. V gave up 3 bases and J gave up 7 bases; unmatched junction bases: 11. The CDR3 spans 16 residues. Germline assignment: CDR1 SGDLS and CDR2 YYNGEE. CDR3 sequence: CASSARLAGVNNEQFF. CDR3 coding DNA: TGTGCCAGCAGCGCCCGTTTAGCGGGAGTGAATAATGAGCAGTTCTTC.

This clone was seen only once. CDR3 region: CASSRAGSSYNEQFF. The CDR3 coding sequence is TGTGCCAGCAGCCGCGCGGGGAGCTCCTACAATGAGCAGTTCTTC. The genes are TRBV5-8 and TRBJ2-1; D possibly corresponds to TRBD2 (6 bases). Germline loops: CDR1 SGHTS, CDR2 YDEGEE. The CDR3 totals 15 residues. The germline V and J ends were trimmed by 4 bases and 0 bases, with 11 bases remaining between them.

This clone was counted once. Other DNA sequences from this sample encode an identical CDR3 as well. This chain uses TRBV28 with TRBJ1-2; D remains unclear. This CDR3 is 12 amino acids long. Germline CDR1 reads MDHEN; CDR2 reads SYDVKM. Trimming took off 3 bases at V and 7 bases at J, with 9 bases between the two ends. The CDR3 DNA reads as TGTGCCAGCAGTTTTGCGGGGTCTGGCTACACCTTC. Protein sequence: CASSFAGSGYTF.

The genes are TRBV27 and TRBJ2-2, with a possible D match to TRBD2 (6 bases). The CDR3 has 15 amino acids. Germline assignment: CDR1 MNHEY and CDR2 SMNVEV (reference sequence). The V end lost 5 bases, the J end lost 1 base, and 11 bases lay between the germline ends. The CDR3 sequence: CASSAGLRNTGELFF. The CDR3 DNA reads as TGTGCCAGCAGTGCGGGACTTCGGAACACCGGGGAGCTGTTTTTT.

The chain has TRBV18 and TRBJ2-7; TRBD2 might be the D (6 bases). Germline loops: CDR1 KGHSH, CDR2 LQKENI. Trimming left V 0 bases short and J 7 bases short, with 16 bases between. The CDR3 length is 15 residues. In nucleotides, the CDR3 is TGTGCCAGCTCACCACCGTCAGGGAGGTCGGGGGAGCAGTACTTC. Translated: CASSPPSGRSGEQYF.

The chain has TRBV6-5 and TRBJ1-2; 7 bases agree with TRBD1. Trimming took 6 bases from V and 7 from J; bases not matched to a gene: 8. The CDR3 sequence is 13 residues long. Germline CDR1 MNHEY, CDR2 SVGAGI. DNA of the CDR3: TGTGCCAGCAGAACTACAGGGGTTGGTGGCTACACCTTC. Protein sequence: CASRTTGVGGYTF.

The V gene is TRBV19, the J gene TRBJ1-5; D possibly corresponds to TRBD1 (5 bases). In germline, CDR1 is LNHDA, CDR2 SQIVND (reference sequence). The CDR3 runs 16 residues. V lost 2 bases, J lost 4 bases, and 15 bases lay in between. The CDR3 region has the DNA TGTGCCAGTAGTATAAGTTTATTGGGGGGGAATCAGCCCCAGCATTTT. Translation gives CASSISLLGGNQPQHF.

As regards this clone: The same CDR3 also results from other DNA sequences found in this sample. This chain links TRBV28 with TRBJ1-1, with 9 bases matching TRBD1. The CDR3 length is 15 residues. Germline CDR1 is MDHEN and CDR2 is SYDVKM. V shed 2 bases and J 2 bases; nucleotides not matched to a gene: 3. CDR3 residues: CASSLLGQGNTEAFF. CDR3 in DNA: TGTGCCAGCAGTTTACTGGGACAGGGAAACACTGAAGCTTTCTTT.

This clone was seen once. The rearrangement uses TRBV28 and TRBJ2-7; no reliable D call. The CDR3 totals 13 residues. CDR1 is MDHEN and CDR2 is SYDVKM in the germline V gene. Trimming stripped 5 bases from V and 5 bases from J, with 13 bases between. The CDR3 DNA reads TGTGCCAGCAGTGAAACCCTGAGCCACGAGCAGTACTTC. This gives the protein CASSETLSHEQYF.

The V gene is TRBV11-2, the J gene TRBJ2-5, with TRBD2 identical over 11 bases. CDR1 SGHAT and CDR2 FQNNGV come from the germline V gene. This CDR3 is 15 amino acids long. Unmatched junction bases numbered 6, after V lost 4 bases and J lost 5 bases. CDR3 sequence: CASSSLAGGGETQYF. Here the CDR3 DNA reads TGTGCCAGCAGCTCTCTAGCGGGAGGCGGGGAGACCCAGTACTTC.

This sequence joins TRBV7-3 and TRBJ1-1; D unclear. Trimming took off 1 base at V and 4 bases at J, with 7 bases between the two ends. This CDR3 spans 13 amino acids. Germline V gives CDR1 SGHTA, CDR2 FQGTGA. The CDR3 region is CASSLNVVTEAFF. CDR3 nucleotides: TGTGCCAGCAGCTTAAATGTAGTCACTGAAGCTTTCTTT.

This sequence joins TRBV21-1 and TRBJ1-2. TRBV21-1 is deemed a pseudogene. The CDR3 spans 18 residues. The CDR3 DNA follows: TGTGCCAGCAGCAAATATCCAGGAGGCCCATCATCTAACTATGGCTACACCTTC. Protein sequence: CASSKYPGGPSSNYGYTF.

The V and J genes are TRBV28 and TRBJ1-5; 11 nucleotides match TRBD1. This CDR3 has 17 residues. Germline CDR1 MDHEN, CDR2 SYDVKM. The trim removed 7 bases at V and 4 bases at J, leaving 12 bases unmatched. This CDR3 reads CASTKWDRGKGNQPQHF. CDR3 DNA sequence: TGTGCCAGCACTAAGTGGGACAGGGGGAAGGGGAATCAGCCCCAGCATTTT.

A note on this clone: Other DNA sequences in this specimen translate into the identical CDR3. V is TRBV18 and J is TRBJ1-5; D gene uncertain. CDR1 and CDR2 (germline): KGHSH, LQKENI. The CDR3 length is 12 residues. The V gene lost 3 bases and the J gene lost 3 bases, with 3 bases spanning the gap. The CDR3: CASSPSNQPQHF. CDR3 DNA: TGTGCCAGCTCACCGTCCAATCAGCCCCAGCATTTT.

This clone is a singleton in its sample. The chain employs TRBV27 and TRBJ1-1; TRBD1 matches at 7 bases. CDR3 length: 14 residues. V gave up 5 bases and J gave up 0 bases; unmatched junction bases: 3. The V gene's germline CDR1 is MNHEY and CDR2 SMNVEV (reference sequence). The CDR3 loop is CASSVDRVNTEAFF. CDR3 DNA sequence: TGTGCCAGCAGTGTCGACAGGGTGAACACTGAAGCTTTCTTT.

CDR3 sequence: CATSNTGAETQYF. CDR3 DNA: TGTGCCACCAGCAATACGGGCGCAGAGACCCAGTACTTC. The rearrangement links TRBV15 to TRBJ2-5; no firm D call. V was trimmed by 4 bases and J by 4 bases, leaving 10 bases between them. This CDR3 comprises 13 residues. Germline CDR1 is LNHNV and CDR2 is YYDKDF (reference sequence).

This clone has a handful of counts. The J gene is TRBJ2-1, the V gene TRBV28; possibly TRBD1 for D (5 bases). Germline V CDR1 and CDR2: MDHEN, SYDVKM. The CDR3 totals 14 residues. With 7 bases removed from V and 8 bases from J, the gap between germline ends came to 18 bases. CDR3 loop: CASTLPSRVDEQFF. CDR3 nucleotide sequence: TGTGCCAGCACCCTACCCTCCAGGGTCGATGAGCAGTTCTTC.

The chain uses TRBV5-4 and TRBJ2-5; 11 bases fit TRBD2. This CDR3 is 18 amino acids long. Germline V gene data show CDR1 as SGHNT and CDR2 as YYREEE (reference sequence). V shed 4 bases, J shed 4 bases, and the junction held 15 bases outside the gene matches. The CDR3 here is CASSQEGGLAGGPETQYF. CDR3 in DNA: TGTGCCAGCAGCCAGGAGGGGGGGTTAGCGGGAGGGCCAGAGACCCAGTACTTC.